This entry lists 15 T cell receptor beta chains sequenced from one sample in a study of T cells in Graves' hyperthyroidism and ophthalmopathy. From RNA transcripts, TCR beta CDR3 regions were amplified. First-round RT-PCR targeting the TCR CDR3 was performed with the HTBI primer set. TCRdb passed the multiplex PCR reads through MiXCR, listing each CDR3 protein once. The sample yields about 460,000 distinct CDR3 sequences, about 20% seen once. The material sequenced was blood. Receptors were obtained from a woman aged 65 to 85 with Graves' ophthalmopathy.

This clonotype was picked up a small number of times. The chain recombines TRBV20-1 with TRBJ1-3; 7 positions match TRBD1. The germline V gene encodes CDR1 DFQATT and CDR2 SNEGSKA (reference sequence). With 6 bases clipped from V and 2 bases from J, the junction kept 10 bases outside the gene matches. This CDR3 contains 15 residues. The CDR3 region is CSARTTTGPGNTIYF. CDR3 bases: TGCAGTGCCAGAACCACGACAGGGCCTGGAAACACCATATATTTT.

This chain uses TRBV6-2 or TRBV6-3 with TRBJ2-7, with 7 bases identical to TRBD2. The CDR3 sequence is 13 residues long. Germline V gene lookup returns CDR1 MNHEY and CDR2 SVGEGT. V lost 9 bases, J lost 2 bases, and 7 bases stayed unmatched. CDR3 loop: CASGSGVPYEQYF. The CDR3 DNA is TGTGCCAGTGGGAGCGGGGTCCCCTACGAGCAGTACTTC.

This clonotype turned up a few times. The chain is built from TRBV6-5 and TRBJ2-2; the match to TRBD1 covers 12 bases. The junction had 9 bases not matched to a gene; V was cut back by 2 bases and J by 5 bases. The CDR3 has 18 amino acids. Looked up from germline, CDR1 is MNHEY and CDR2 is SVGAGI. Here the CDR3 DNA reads TGTGCCAGCAGTTACGCCGGGACAGGGGGCGCAACTACCGGGGAGCTGTTTTTT. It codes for CASSYAGTGGATTGELFF.

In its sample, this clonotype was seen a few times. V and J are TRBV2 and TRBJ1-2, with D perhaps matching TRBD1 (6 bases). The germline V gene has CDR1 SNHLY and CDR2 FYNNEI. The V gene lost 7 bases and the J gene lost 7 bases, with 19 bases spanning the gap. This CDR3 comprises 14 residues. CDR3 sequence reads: CASTRRGTGRGYTF. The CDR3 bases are TGTGCCAGCACCCGGCGGGGTACAGGGCGTGGCTACACCTTC.

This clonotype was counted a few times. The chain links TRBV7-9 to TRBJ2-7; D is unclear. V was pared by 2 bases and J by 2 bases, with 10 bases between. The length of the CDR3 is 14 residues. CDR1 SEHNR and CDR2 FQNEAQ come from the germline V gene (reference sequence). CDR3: CASSLRSGAYEQYF. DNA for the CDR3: TGTGCCAGCAGCTTACGGTCAGGCGCCTACGAGCAGTACTTC.

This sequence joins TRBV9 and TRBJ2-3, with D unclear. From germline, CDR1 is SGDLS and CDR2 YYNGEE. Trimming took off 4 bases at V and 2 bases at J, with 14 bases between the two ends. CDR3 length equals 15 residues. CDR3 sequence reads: CASSPNLWPTDTQYF. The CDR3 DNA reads TGTGCCAGCAGCCCCAACCTCTGGCCCACAGATACGCAGTATTTT.

In DNA form, the CDR3 reads TGTGCCACGGGAAAACAGGGAATTAACAATGAGCAGTTCTTC. This translates into CATGKQGINNEQFF. V gene TRBV7-9 combines with J gene TRBJ2-1; the D gene is possibly TRBD1 (6 bases). Trimming shortened V by 10 bases and J by 5 bases, and 18 bases separated the two germline ends. Germline-derived CDR1 and CDR2 are SEHNR and FQNEAQ (reference sequence). The CDR3 runs to 14 residues.

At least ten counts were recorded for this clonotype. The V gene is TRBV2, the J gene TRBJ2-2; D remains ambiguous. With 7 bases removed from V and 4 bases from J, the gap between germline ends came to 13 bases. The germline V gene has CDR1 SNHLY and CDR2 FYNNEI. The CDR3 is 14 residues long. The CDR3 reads CASKSQGPTGELFF. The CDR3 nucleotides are TGTGCCAGCAAGTCCCAAGGTCCCACCGGGGAGCTGTTTTTT.

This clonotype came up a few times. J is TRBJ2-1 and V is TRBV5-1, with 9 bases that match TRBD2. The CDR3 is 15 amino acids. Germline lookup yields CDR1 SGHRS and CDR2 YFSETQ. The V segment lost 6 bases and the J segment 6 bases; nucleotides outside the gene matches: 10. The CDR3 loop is CASTLAGARINEQFF. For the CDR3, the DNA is TGCGCCAGCACCTTAGCGGGAGCTCGAATCAATGAGCAGTTCTTC.

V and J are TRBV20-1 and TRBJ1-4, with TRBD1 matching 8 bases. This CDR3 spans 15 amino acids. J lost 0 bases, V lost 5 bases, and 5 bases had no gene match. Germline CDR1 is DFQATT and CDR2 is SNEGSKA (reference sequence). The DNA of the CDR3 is TGCAGTGCTCGGGACAGGACCACAACTAATGAAAAACTGTTTTTT. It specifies CSARDRTTTNEKLFF.

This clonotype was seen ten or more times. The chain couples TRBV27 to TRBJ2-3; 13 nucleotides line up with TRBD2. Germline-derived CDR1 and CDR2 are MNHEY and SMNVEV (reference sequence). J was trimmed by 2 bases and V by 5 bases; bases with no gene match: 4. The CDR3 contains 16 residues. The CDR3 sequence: CASSTGLAGATDTQYF. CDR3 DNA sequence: TGTGCCAGCAGTACCGGACTAGCGGGAGCCACAGATACGCAGTATTTT.

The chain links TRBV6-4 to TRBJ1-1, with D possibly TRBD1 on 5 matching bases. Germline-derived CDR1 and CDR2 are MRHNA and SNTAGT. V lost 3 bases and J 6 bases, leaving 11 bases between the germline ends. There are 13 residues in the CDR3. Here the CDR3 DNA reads TGTGCCAGCAGTGAATTCGTAGGGGCTGAAGCTTTCTTT. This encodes CASSEFVGAEAFF.

The CDR3 here is CASSESLLDYNEQFF. CDR3 sequence (DNA): TGTGCCAGCAGTGAATCCCTTCTCGACTACAATGAGCAGTTCTTC. The chain combines TRBV25-1 with TRBJ2-1; D remains unclear. The CDR3 extends over 15 amino acids. Trimming removed 1 base at V and 3 bases at J, with 10 bases between. Per germline, CDR1 MGHDK and CDR2 SYGVNS. Full variable domain (missing parts from reference TRBV25-1 and TRBJ2-1): EADIYQTPRYLVIGTGKKITLECSQTMGHDKMYWYQQDPGMELHLIHYSYGVNSTEKGDLSSESTVSRIRTEHFPLTLESARPSHTSQYLCASSESLLDYNEQFFGPGTRLTVL.

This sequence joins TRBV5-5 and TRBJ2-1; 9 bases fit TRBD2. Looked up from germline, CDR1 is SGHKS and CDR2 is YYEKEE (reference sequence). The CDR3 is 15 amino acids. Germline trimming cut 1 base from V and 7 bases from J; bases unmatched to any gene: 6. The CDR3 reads CASSLMTSGRNEQFF. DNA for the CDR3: TGTGCCAGCAGCTTGATGACTAGCGGAAGGAATGAGCAGTTCTTC. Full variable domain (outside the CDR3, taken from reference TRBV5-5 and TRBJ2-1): DAGVTQSPTHLIKTRGQQVTLRCSPISGHKSVSWYQQVLGQGPQFIFQYYEKEERGRGNFPDRFSARQFPNYSSELNVNALLLGDSALYLCASSLMTSGRNEQFFGPGTRLTVL.

Written as DNA, the CDR3 is TGTGCCAGCAGCCAACTCCCGGGACTAACGGGAGAAGGTGCAGATACGCAGTATTTT. Translated, it gives CASSQLPGLTGEGADTQYF. This chain links TRBV12-3 or TRBV12-4 with TRBJ2-3, with 7 bases lining up with TRBD2. With 6 bases clipped from V and 4 bases from J, the junction kept 22 bases outside the gene matches. The CDR3 consists of 19 residues.